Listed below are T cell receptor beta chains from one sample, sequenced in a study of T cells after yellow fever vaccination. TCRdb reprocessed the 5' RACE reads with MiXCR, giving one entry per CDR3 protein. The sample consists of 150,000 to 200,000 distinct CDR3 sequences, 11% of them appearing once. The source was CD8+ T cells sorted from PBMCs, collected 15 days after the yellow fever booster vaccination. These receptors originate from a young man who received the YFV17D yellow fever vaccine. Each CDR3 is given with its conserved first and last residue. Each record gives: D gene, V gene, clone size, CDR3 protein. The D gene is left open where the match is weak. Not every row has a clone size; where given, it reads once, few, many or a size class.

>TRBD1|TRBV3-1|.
CATQGTVASQETQYF
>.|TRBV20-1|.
CSANPWRANGELFF
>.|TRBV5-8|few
CASSLDTGNTEAFF
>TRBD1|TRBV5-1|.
CASSSTLGQERIYSNEPQHF
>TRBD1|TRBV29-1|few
CSVVGQGMAQHF
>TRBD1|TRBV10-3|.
CAISDRDRAPYEQYF
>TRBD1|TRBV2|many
CASSESLTGLHTDTQYF
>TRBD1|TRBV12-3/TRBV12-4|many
CASSAGTVTDTQYF
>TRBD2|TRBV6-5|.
CASSYSSGGQETQYF
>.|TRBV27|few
CATTSGPNTGELFF
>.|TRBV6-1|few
CASSSRTWGLF